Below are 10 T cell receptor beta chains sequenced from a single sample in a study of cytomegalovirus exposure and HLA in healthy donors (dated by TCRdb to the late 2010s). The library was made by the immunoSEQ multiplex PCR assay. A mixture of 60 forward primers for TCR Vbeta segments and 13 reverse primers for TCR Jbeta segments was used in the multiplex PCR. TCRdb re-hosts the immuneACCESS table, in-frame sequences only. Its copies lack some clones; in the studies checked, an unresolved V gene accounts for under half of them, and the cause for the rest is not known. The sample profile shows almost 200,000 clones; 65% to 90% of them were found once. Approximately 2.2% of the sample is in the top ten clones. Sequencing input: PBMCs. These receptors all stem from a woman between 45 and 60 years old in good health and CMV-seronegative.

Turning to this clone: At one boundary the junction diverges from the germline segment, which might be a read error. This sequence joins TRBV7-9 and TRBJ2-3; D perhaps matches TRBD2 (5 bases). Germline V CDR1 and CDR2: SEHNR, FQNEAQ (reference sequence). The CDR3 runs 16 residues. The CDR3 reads CASSFIPGLGTDTQYF. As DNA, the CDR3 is TGTGCCAGCAGCTTCATCCCTGGACTGGGCACGGATACGCAGTATTTT.

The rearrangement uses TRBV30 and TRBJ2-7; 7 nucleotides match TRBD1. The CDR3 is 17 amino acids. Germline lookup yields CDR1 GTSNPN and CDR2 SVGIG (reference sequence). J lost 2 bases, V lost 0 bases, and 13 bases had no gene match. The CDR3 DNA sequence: TGTGCCTGGAGTGTTCGACAGGGAGCCCTAAAGACCTACGAGCAGTACTTC. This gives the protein CAWSVRQGALKTYEQYF.

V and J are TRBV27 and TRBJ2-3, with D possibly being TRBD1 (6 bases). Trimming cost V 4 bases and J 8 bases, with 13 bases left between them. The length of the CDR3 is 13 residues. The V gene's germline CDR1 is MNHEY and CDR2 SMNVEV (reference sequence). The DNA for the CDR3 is TGTGCCAGCAGTTCCGACAGGTTTGGTACGCAGTATTTT. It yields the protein CASSSDRFGTQYF.

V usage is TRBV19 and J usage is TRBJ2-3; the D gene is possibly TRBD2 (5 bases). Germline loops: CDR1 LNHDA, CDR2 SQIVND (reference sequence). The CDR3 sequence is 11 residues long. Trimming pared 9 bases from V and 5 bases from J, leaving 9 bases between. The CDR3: CASTGRDTQYF. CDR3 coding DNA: TGTGCCAGCACGGGAAGAGATACGCAGTATTTT.

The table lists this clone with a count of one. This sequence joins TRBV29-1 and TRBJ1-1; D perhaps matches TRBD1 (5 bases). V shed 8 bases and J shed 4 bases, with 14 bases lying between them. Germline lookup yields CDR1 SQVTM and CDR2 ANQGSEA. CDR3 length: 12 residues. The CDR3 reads CSSSTGGTEAFF. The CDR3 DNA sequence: TGCAGCTCATCTACGGGGGGCACTGAAGCTTTCTTT.

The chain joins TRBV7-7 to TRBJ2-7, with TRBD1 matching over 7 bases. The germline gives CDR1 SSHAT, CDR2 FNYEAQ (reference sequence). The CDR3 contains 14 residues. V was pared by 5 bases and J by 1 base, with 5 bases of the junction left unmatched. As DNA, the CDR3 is TGTGCCAGCAGCGAGGGGGCAGCTTCCTACGAGCAGTACTTC. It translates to CASSEGAASYEQYF.

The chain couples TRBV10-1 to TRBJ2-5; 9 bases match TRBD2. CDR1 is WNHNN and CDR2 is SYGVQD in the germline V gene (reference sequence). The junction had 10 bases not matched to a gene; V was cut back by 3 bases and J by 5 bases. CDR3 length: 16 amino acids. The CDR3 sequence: CASSDYSGSLGETQYF. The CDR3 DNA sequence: TGCGCCAGCAGTGACTATAGCGGGAGCCTCGGGGAGACCCAGTACTTC.

CDR3 coding DNA: TGTGCCAGCGCGAGCTACAGCTCCTACAATGAGCAGTTCTTC. The encoded protein is CASASYSSYNEQFF. The chain carries TRBV9 and TRBJ2-1, with unresolved D. Germline V lookup: CDR1 SGDLS, CDR2 YYNGEE. The CDR3 has 14 amino acids. Trimming removed 7 bases at V and 0 bases at J, with 11 bases between.

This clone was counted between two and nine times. The CDR3 nucleotides are TGTGCCAGCAGCCAATTTGCTGGTCGGGAAGAGACCCAGTACTTC. This codes for CASSQFAGREETQYF. The chain is built from TRBV16 and TRBJ2-5; no clear D gene. CDR1 is KGHSY and CDR2 is FQNENV in the germline V gene. V lost 1 base and J lost 3, with 12 bases in between. This CDR3 comprises 15 residues.

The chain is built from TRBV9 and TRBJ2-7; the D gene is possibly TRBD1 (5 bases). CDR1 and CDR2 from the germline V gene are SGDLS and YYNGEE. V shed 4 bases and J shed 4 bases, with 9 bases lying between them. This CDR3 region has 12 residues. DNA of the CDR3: TGTGCCAGCAGCCAGAAGGGGTACGAGCAGTACTTC. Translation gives CASSQKGYEQYF.